This T cell receptor beta chain was obtained from a study of blood T cell repertoires in COVID-19. CDR1 is MNHNY, CDR2 SVGAGI, per germline (reference sequence). V was clipped by 5 bases and J by 3 bases, with 14 bases between them. This CDR3 is built from 15 residues. Only in-frame clones appear in the TCRdb table, and some are missing; sequencing was by immunoSEQ multiplex PCR. The data contain some 290,000 clones, around 89% of them singletons. The material sequenced was peripheral blood. The rearrangement joins TRBV6-6 to TRBJ1-5; a possible D gene is TRBD1 (5 bases). The receptor was isolated from a woman between 40 and 55 years old with COVID-19, enrolled during active disease. CDR3 in amino acids: CASSATGGNNQPQHF. In DNA, the CDR3 is TGTGCCAGCAGTGCAACGGGGGGGAACAATCAGCCCCAGCATTTT.